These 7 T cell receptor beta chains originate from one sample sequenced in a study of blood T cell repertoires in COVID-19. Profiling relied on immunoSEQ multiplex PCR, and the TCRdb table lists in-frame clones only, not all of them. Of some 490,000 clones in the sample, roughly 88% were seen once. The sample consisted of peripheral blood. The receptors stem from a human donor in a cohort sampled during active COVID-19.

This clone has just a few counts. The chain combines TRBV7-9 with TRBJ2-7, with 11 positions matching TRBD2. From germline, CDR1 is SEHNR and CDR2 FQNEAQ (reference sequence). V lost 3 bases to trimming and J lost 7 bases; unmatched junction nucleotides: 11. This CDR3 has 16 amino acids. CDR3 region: CASSFPLAGGSGEQYF. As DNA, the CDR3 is TGTGCCAGCAGCTTTCCGTTAGCGGGAGGGTCGGGAGAGCAGTACTTC.

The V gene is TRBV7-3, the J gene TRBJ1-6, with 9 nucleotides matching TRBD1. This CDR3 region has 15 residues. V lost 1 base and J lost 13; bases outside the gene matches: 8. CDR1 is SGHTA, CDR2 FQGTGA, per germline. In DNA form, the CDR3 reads TGTGCCAGCAGCTTAAGAGGACAGGGGAAGGACCCCCTCCACTTT. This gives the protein CASSLRGQGKDPLHF.

The DNA for the CDR3 is TGTGCCAGCAGCCCCGACACCGTGAACACTGAAGCTTTCTTT. Its translation: CASSPDTVNTEAFF. The chain combines TRBV7-9 with TRBJ1-1, with D uncertain. V was pared by 5 bases and J by 0 bases, with 10 bases between. CDR1 is SEHNR and CDR2 is FQNEAQ in the germline V gene (reference sequence). The CDR3 extends over 14 amino acids.

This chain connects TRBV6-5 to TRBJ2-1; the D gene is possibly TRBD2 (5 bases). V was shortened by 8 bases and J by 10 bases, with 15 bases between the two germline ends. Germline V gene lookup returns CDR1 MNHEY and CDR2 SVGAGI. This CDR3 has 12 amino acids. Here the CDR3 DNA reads TGTGCCAGCGCCGGCGGGCCGGGCGAGCAGTTCTTC. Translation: CASAGGPGEQFF.

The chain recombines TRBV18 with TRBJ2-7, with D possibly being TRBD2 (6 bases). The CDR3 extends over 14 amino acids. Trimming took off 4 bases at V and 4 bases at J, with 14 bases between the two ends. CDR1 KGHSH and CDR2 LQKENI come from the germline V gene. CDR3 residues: CASSLGGLAYEQYF. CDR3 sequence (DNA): TGTGCCAGCTCACTAGGCGGGCTAGCGTACGAGCAGTACTTC.

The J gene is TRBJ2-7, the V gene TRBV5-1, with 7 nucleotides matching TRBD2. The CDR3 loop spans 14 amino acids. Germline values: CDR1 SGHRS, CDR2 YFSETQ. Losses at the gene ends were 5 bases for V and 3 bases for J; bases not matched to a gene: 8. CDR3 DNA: TGCGCCAGCAGAGTTGGGGGGGACCACTACGAGCAGTACTTC. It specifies CASRVGGDHYEQYF.

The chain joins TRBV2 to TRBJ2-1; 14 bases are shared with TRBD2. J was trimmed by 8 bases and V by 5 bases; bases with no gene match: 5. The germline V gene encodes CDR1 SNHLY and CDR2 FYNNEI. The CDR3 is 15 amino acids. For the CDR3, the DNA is TGTGCCAGCAGTACCGGACTAGCGGGAGGCTATGAGCAGTTCTTC. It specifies CASSTGLAGGYEQFF.